This is a list of T cell receptor beta chains from one sample in a study of shared clonotypes between healthy human individuals. Measured with immunoSEQ multiplex PCR; TCRdb has only the in-frame clones, and not every one. The sample shows roughly 510,000 clones, 75% to 80% of them seen only once. Material for sequencing was PBMCs. These receptor sequences come from a woman aged 40 to 49 in good health. Some clones in this sample may be carry-over from other donors' samples. CDR3s include the opening cysteine and the closing phenylalanine or tryptophan. Each record gives: CDR3 length, D gene, J gene, V gene, clone size, CDR3 DNA, CDR3 protein. A D gene is named only where the DNA matches it firmly. Part of the rows lack a size; the others show once, few, many or a class for expanded clones.

length: 17
D: NA
J: TRBJ2-4
V: TRBV19
size: NA
DNA: TGTGCCAGTAGTATCACGTTCGCAGGGGTAGCCAAAAACATTCAGTACTTC
CDR3: CASSITFAGVAKNIQYF

length: 15
D: NA
J: TRBJ2-1
V: TRBV28
size: few
DNA: TGTGCCAGCTCCCCCCACGGGGATCTGGTACATGAGCAGTTCTTC
CDR3: CASSPHGDLVHEQFF

length: 14
D: TRBD1
J: TRBJ2-7
V: TRBV6-5
size: NA
DNA: TGTGCCAGCAGTTTCCGGGACAGGGGGGACGAGCAGTACTTC
CDR3: CASSFRDRGDEQYF

length: 14
D: TRBD2
J: TRBJ2-2
V: TRBV7-2
size: NA
DNA: TGTGCCAGCAGTAGCGGGAGAACTACCGGGGAGCTGTTTTTT
CDR3: CASSSGRTTGELFF

length: 14
D: TRBD1
J: TRBJ2-5
V: TRBV9
size: NA
DNA: TGTGCCAGCAGCTCAGGGGGCTTCGAGGAGACCCAGTACTTC
CDR3: CASSSGGFEETQYF

length: 14
D: NA
J: TRBJ2-7
V: TRBV6-1
size: NA
DNA: TGTGCCAGCACGGGGTCCAAAATCATCTACGAGCAGTACTTC
CDR3: CASTGSKIIYEQYF

length: 15
D: NA
J: TRBJ1-1
V: TRBV18
size: NA
DNA: TGTGCCAGCTCACCCGAGGGGTTTATGAACACTGAAGCTTTCTTT
CDR3: CASSPEGFMNTEAFF

length: 16
D: NA
J: TRBJ2-7
V: TRBV7-3
size: NA
DNA: TGTGCCAGCAGCTCTTATTGGAGGGGCAGTTCCTACGAGCAGTACTTC
CDR3: CASSSYWRGSSYEQYF

length: 14
D: NA
J: TRBJ2-2
V: TRBV6-4
size: NA
DNA: TGTGCCAGCAGTGGCAGCGCCCACACCGGGGAGCTGTTTTTT
CDR3: CASSGSAHTGELFF

length: 19
D: TRBD1
J: TRBJ2-3
V: TRBV19
size: NA
DNA: TGTGCCAGTAGAGAGACAGGGGGGTCTCCCCCCTATCACACAGATACGCAGTATTTT
CDR3: CASRETGGSPPYHTDTQYF

length: 18
D: TRBD2
J: TRBJ2-2
V: TRBV6-1
size: few
DNA: TGTGCCAGCAGTGAACATGGGACTAGCGGAGGGGGGGCCGGGGAGCTGTTTTTT
CDR3: CASSEHGTSGGGAGELFF

length: 17
D: NA
J: TRBJ1-1
V: TRBV12-1
size: NA
DNA: TGTGCCAGCAGCTTCTTTTCCGGGACAGGGGACCACACTGAAGCTTTCTTT
CDR3: CASSFFSGTGDHTEAFF

length: 14
D: NA
J: TRBJ2-3
V: TRBV7-3
size: NA
DNA: TGTGCCAGCAGCAGGAGCCCGGGCACAGATACGCAGTATTTT
CDR3: CASSRSPGTDTQYF

length: 15
D: TRBD1
J: TRBJ2-5
V: TRBV6-4
size: NA
DNA: TGTGCCAGAACTTACGATACAGGGGGTGGTGAGACCCAGTACTTC
CDR3: CARTYDTGGGETQYF

length: 17
D: TRBD2
J: TRBJ2-1
V: TRBV6-1
size: many
DNA: TGTGCCAGCAGTGACACCGGACTAGCGGGGCGGGGCAATGAGCAGTTCTTC
CDR3: CASSDTGLAGRGNEQFF

length: 14
D: NA
J: TRBJ2-1
V: TRBV28
size: NA
DNA: TGTGCCAGCAGCCCGACTCTTACCTACAATGAGCAGTTCTTC
CDR3: CASSPTLTYNEQFF

length: 15
D: TRBD2
J: TRBJ2-7
V: TRBV11-3
size: NA
DNA: TGTGCCAGCAGCCCGACTAGCGGATCCTCCTACGAGCAGTACTTC
CDR3: CASSPTSGSSYEQYF

length: 17
D: TRBD1
J: TRBJ1-5
V: TRBV18
size: NA
DNA: TGTGCCAGCTCACCAAATGGACAGGGGATAAGCAATCAGCCCCAGCATTTT
CDR3: CASSPNGQGISNQPQHF